These T cell receptor beta chains were read from a single sample in a study of a mutant IDH1 vaccine in newly diagnosed glioma. No antigen has been assigned to these receptors. Data came from immunoSEQ multiplex PCR; TCRdb stores just in-frame clones and leaves some out. Among tens of thousands of clones listed, about nine tenths were seen once. The sequences come from PBMCs, collected from a glioma patient whose treatment included an IDH1 peptide vaccine. The receptors shown here come from a man aged 40-55 years with glioma. CDR3s include the opening cysteine and the closing phenylalanine or tryptophan. A D gene is named only where the DNA matches it firmly. The listing skips clone size in some rows; elsewhere it reads once, few, many or a size class.

j_call v_call d_call clone_size cdr3_aa cdr3_nt
TRBJ2-3 TRBV11-2 . . CASRRTDTQYF TGTGCCAGCAGGCGGACAGATACGCAGTATTTT
TRBJ2-7 TRBV11-3 TRBD1 . CASKGQGDHEQYF TGTGCCAGTAAGGGACAGGGAGATCACGAGCAGTACTTC
TRBJ2-7 TRBV14 . . CASSLLGRTGAYEQYF TGTGCCAGCAGCCTCCTTGGCCGCACGGGAGCGTACGAGCAGTACTTC
TRBJ1-2 TRBV5-1 TRBD1 . CASSLAVSRTGVYGYTF TGCGCCAGCAGCTTGGCCGTTTCCCGGACAGGGGTCTATGGCTACACCTTC
TRBJ2-7 TRBV5-1 TRBD1 . CASSSGTGGREQYF TGCGCCAGCAGCTCTGGGACAGGGGGCCGGGAGCAGTACTTC
TRBJ2-1 TRBV5-1 . . CASSLGSSVQFF TGCGCCAGCAGCTTGGGGTCTAGTGTGCAGTTCTTC
TRBJ2-7 TRBV5-1 TRBD2 . CASSPTSGSQEQYF TGCGCCAGCAGCCCGACTAGCGGGAGTCAGGAGCAGTACTTC
TRBJ2-5 TRBV7-2 TRBD2 . CASSSTSGQPGTQYF TGTGCCAGCAGCTCCACTAGCGGACAACCAGGGACCCAGTACTTC
TRBJ2-7 TRBV18 . . CASSPGSYEQYF TGTGCCAGCTCACCAGGCAGCTACGAGCAGTACTTC
TRBJ2-5 TRBV7-9 . . CASSQGLVKTQYF TGTGCCAGCAGCCAGGGACTCGTTAAGACCCAGTACTTC
TRBJ1-5 TRBV27 TRBD1 . CASSLTTTGGRSNQPQHF TGTGCCAGCAGTTTAACCACAACAGGGGGTAGGAGCAATCAGCCCCAGCATTTT
TRBJ2-5 TRBV18 . once CASSPPELETQYF TGTGCCAGCTCACCCCCGGAATTGGAGACCCAGTACTTC
TRBJ1-3 TRBV4-3 . . CASSQDGGLDSGNTIYF TGCGCCAGCAGCCAAGATGGGGGCTTAGACTCTGGAAACACCATATATTTT
TRBJ1-1 TRBV14 . few CASSQDFRGKAFF TGTGCCAGCAGCCAAGATTTCCGGGGAAAAGCTTTCTTT
TRBJ2-3 TRBV9 . . CASSRAGNTDTQYF TGTGCCAGCAGCCGCGCGGGAAACACAGATACGCAGTATTTT
TRBJ1-1 TRBV20-1 . . CSPDSYTEAFF TGCAGTCCGGACAGTTACACTGAAGCTTTCTTT
TRBJ1-1 TRBV27 . . CASIPGEANTEAFF TGTGCCAGCATCCCGGGTGAAGCAAACACTGAAGCTTTCTTT
TRBJ1-2 TRBV5-6 . . CASSLVALNYGYTF TGTGCCAGCAGTTTGGTTGCTCTAAACTATGGCTACACCTTC
TRBJ1-1 TRBV18 . . CASSPPGAGTEAFF TGTGCCAGCTCACCACCGGGAGCCGGGACTGAAGCTTTCTTT
TRBJ2-3 TRBV5-1 . . CASSFRTDTQYF TGCGCCAGCAGCTTTCGGACAGATACGCAGTATTTT
TRBJ2-7 TRBV7-9 TRBD1 . CASSHRDRGYEQYF TGTGCCAGCAGCCACCGGGACAGGGGCTACGAGCAGTACTTC
TRBJ1-1 TRBV5-8 . . CASSWGAPRAFF TGTGCCAGCAGCTGGGGGGCTCCGAGAGCTTTCTTT
TRBJ1-2 TRBV6-5 TRBD1 . CASSSMWTGRNYGYTF TGTGCCAGCAGTTCTATGTGGACAGGGAGGAACTATGGCTACACCTTC
TRBJ2-7 TRBV5-1 . . CASSLAISSGNHEQYF TGCGCCAGCAGCTTGGCCATTTCCTCAGGGAACCACGAGCAGTACTTC
TRBJ1-5 TRBV29-1 TRBD1 . CSVRQGYSNQPQHF TGCAGCGTCAGACAGGGCTATAGCAATCAGCCCCAGCATTTT
TRBJ1-5 TRBV28 . few CASSLRSEPQHF TGTGCCAGCAGTTTACGGTCCGAGCCCCAGCATTTT
TRBJ1-2 TRBV18 . few CASSPQGVNYGYTF TGTGCCAGCTCACCACAAGGGGTTAACTATGGCTACACCTTC
TRBJ2-1 TRBV18 TRBD2 . CASSPQRGLAVENEQFF TGTGCCAGCTCACCTCAAAGGGGACTAGCGGTAGAGAATGAGCAGTTCTTC
TRBJ2-7 TRBV9 TRBD2 . CASSPREGRRSEQYF TGTGCCAGCAGCCCCCGGGAGGGCCGTCGGTCCGAGCAGTACTTC
TRBJ1-4 TRBV5-4 . . CASSPRGVGAGEKLFF TGTGCCAGCAGCCCTCGCGGGGTAGGGGCTGGTGAAAAACTGTTTTTT
TRBJ2-1 TRBV14 TRBD2 . CASSPRRRGIVNNEQFF TGTGCCAGCAGCCCTAGGCGGCGGGGGATAGTGAACAATGAGCAGTTCTTC
TRBJ2-3 TRBV7-2 . few CASSLRSTQYF TGTGCCAGCAGCTTAAGGAGTACGCAGTATTTT
TRBJ2-5 TRBV5-1 TRBD2 . CASSLGGTSGKETQYF TGCGCCAGCAGCTTGGGTGGGACTAGCGGGAAAGAGACCCAGTACTTC
TRBJ1-1 TRBV7-2 . medium-sized CASSLGSLGMNTEAFF TGTGCCAGCAGCTTAGGAAGCCTGGGGATGAACACTGAAGCTTTCTTT
TRBJ2-7 TRBV5-1 TRBD2 . CASSSLAGFSDEQYF TGCGCCAGCAGCTCACTAGCGGGATTTTCCGACGAGCAGTACTTC
TRBJ2-7 TRBV5-1 TRBD1 . CASSIRTGGYEQYF TGCGCCAGCAGCATCCGGACAGGGGGGTACGAGCAGTACTTC
TRBJ1-5 TRBV7-9 . . CASPEWRSSSNQPQHF TGTGCCAGCCCTGAATGGCGCAGTTCGAGCAATCAGCCCCAGCATTTT
TRBJ1-4 TRBV18 TRBD1 . CASSAPGTGVEKLFF TGTGCCAGCTCAGCACCTGGGACAGGGGTTGAAAAACTGTTTTTT
TRBJ2-7 TRBV19 . . CASSGTDYYEQYF TGTGCCAGTAGTGGGACGGATTACTACGAGCAGTACTTC
TRBJ2-5 TRBV9 TRBD2 . CASTSGTLETQYF TGTGCCAGCACTAGCGGGACTTTGGAGACCCAGTACTTC
TRBJ2-3 TRBV5-5 . . CASSRGTDTQYF TGTGCCAGCAGTCGGGGTACAGATACGCAGTATTTT
TRBJ1-4 TRBV5-6 TRBD1 . CASSLWAGGVGYEKLFF TGTGCCAGCAGCTTGTGGGCAGGGGGCGTCGGGTATGAAAAACTGTTTTTT
TRBJ1-3 TRBV9 . . CASSVEPQDSSGNTIYF TGTGCCAGCAGCGTAGAACCACAGGACTCCTCTGGAAACACCATATATTTT
TRBJ1-1 TRBV19 . . CASRPRSRDTEAFF TGTGCCAGCCGACCTCGTTCCCGGGACACTGAAGCTTTCTTT
TRBJ2-2 TRBV14 . . CASSQGAPTPVGKSGELFF TGTGCCAGCAGCCAGGGGGCGCCAACCCCGGTTGGAAAGTCCGGGGAGCTGTTTTTT
TRBJ1-1 TRBV6-5 . once CASRSQGGSTEAFF TGTGCCAGCAGATCACAGGGCGGCTCGACTGAAGCTTTCTTT
TRBJ2-4 TRBV5-4 TRBD2 . CASSFGTTKNIQYF TGTGCCAGCAGCTTCGGGACTACCAAAAACATTCAGTACTTC
TRBJ1-1 TRBV5-1 . . CASRGGNTEAFF TGCGCCAGCAGAGGGGGGAACACTGAAGCTTTCTTT
TRBJ1-1 TRBV7-2 TRBD1 . CASSLAPGGGTEAFF TGTGCCAGCAGCTTAGCCCCAGGGGGCGGGACTGAAGCTTTCTTT
TRBJ2-5 TRBV9 . . CASSVLSEGLAQYF TGTGCCAGCAGCGTATTGTCTGAAGGATTGGCCCAGTACTTC
TRBJ1-1 TRBV5-4 . . CATADRGTEAFF TGTGCCACCGCTGACCGGGGAACTGAAGCTTTCTTT
TRBJ2-5 TRBV7-7 TRBD1 . CASSPGQNKETQYF TGTGCCAGCAGCCCGGGACAGAATAAGGAGACCCAGTACTTC
TRBJ2-7 TRBV5-1 TRBD2 . CASSLIGGDYEQYF TGCGCCAGCAGCTTGATCGGGGGGGACTACGAGCAGTACTTC